Below are 10 T cell receptor beta chains sequenced from a single sample in a study of T cell responses to AZD1222 COVID-19 vaccine. Assay used: immunoSEQ multiplex PCR; TCRdb lists only in-frame clones, some missing. The table shows 90,000 to 120,000 clones, with about 85% occurring only once. Sequences were derived from peripheral blood, sampled on day 0 of AZD1222 vaccination. All receptors come from an adult in good health.

This rearrangement joins TRBV7-9 to TRBJ2-3; a possible D gene is TRBD1 (6 bases). Trimming stripped 10 bases from V and 2 bases from J, with 19 bases between. Germline V gene lookup returns CDR1 SEHNR and CDR2 FQNEAQ (reference sequence). The CDR3 sequence is 15 residues long. This CDR3 reads CATAPGTLFTDTQYF. In nucleotides, the CDR3 is TGTGCCACCGCTCCCGGGACACTTTTCACAGATACGCAGTATTTT.

The chain is built from TRBV5-4 and TRBJ1-1, with D possibly being TRBD1 (6 bases). CDR3 length: 14 residues. Trimming took 3 bases from V and 4 from J, leaving 13 bases between them. Germline loops: CDR1 SGHNT, CDR2 YYREEE (reference sequence). CDR3 sequence reads: CASSSERGGTEAFF. The DNA of the CDR3 is TGTGCCAGCAGCTCGGAGCGAGGGGGCACTGAAGCTTTCTTT.

This chain connects TRBV5-1 to TRBJ2-7, with 7 bases identical to TRBD1. V lost 4 bases and J lost 5; bases outside the gene matches: 6. The V gene's germline CDR1 is SGHRS and CDR2 YFSETQ. CDR3 length equals 13 residues. The chain's CDR3 is CASSVRQGHEQYF. CDR3 nucleotides: TGCGCCAGCAGCGTACGACAGGGCCACGAGCAGTACTTC.

Only one count was recorded for this clone. This chain uses TRBV20-1 with TRBJ1-6; no clear D gene. V was clipped by 3 bases and J by 7 bases, with 7 bases between them. The V gene's germline CDR1 is DFQATT and CDR2 SNEGSKA (reference sequence). The CDR3 spans 12 residues. CDR3 sequence reads: CSASLKNSPLHF. The DNA of the CDR3 is TGCAGTGCTAGTCTCAAAAATTCACCCCTCCACTTT.

This chain joins TRBV2 and TRBJ1-4; D is unclear. CDR1 is SNHLY, CDR2 FYNNEI, per germline. This CDR3 region has 15 residues. Trimming took off 3 bases at V and 0 bases at J, with 8 bases between the two ends. This CDR3 is CASSEGRATNEKLFF. CDR3 in DNA: TGTGCCAGCAGTGAGGGTCGGGCAACTAATGAAAAACTGTTTTTT.

The rearrangement uses TRBV24-1 and TRBJ2-1; 12 positions match TRBD2. The ends lost 6 bases at V and 10 bases at J; junction bases unmatched: 21. The CDR3 length is 19 residues. Germline-derived CDR1 and CDR2 are KGHDR and SFDVKD. The CDR3 reads CATSLPPGTSGLLVGEQFF. The DNA of the CDR3 is TGTGCCACCAGTTTGCCTCCGGGGACTAGCGGGCTATTGGTGGGGGAGCAGTTCTTC.

The J gene is TRBJ1-1, the V gene TRBV6-1; tentative D call: TRBD1 (6 bases). V shed 2 bases and J shed 8 bases, with 15 bases lying between them. Germline-derived CDR1 and CDR2 are MNHNS and SASEGT. The CDR3 loop spans 14 amino acids. In DNA, the CDR3 is TGTGCCAGCAGTGAACTTAGAGGGGGTGCGGAAGCTTTCTTT. It translates to CASSELRGGAEAFF.

The CDR3 spells CASSLKGGNQPQHF. CDR3 bases: TGTGCCAGCAGCTTAAAGGGAGGCAATCAGCCCCAGCATTTT. This rearrangement joins TRBV7-2 to TRBJ1-5; no clear D. Trimming left V 2 bases short and J 2 bases short, with 7 bases between. In germline, CDR1 is SGHTA, CDR2 FQGNSA. This CDR3 is built from 14 residues.

The chain carries TRBV30 and TRBJ2-2; 15 bases agree with TRBD2. The J segment lost 0 bases and the V segment lost 8 bases, leaving 4 bases of the junction unmatched. CDR3 length equals 16 residues. Germline CDR1 reads GTSNPN; CDR2 reads SVGIG (reference sequence). CDR3 in amino acids: CARTSGGASNTGELFF. The CDR3 nucleotides are TGTGCCAGGACTAGCGGGGGGGCTTCGAACACCGGGGAGCTGTTTTTT. The full variable domain, in which reference TRBV30 and TRBJ2-2 provide the parts outside the CDR3, is SQTIHQWPATLVQPVGSPLSLECTVEGTSNPNLYWYRQAAGRGLQLLFYSVGIGQISSEVPQNLSASRPQDRQFILSSKKLLLSDSGFYLCARTSGGASNTGELFFGEGSRLTVL.

This clone has a single count. The chain carries TRBV19 and TRBJ2-1; TRBD2 matches 8 bases. The germline gives CDR1 LNHDA, CDR2 SQIVND (reference sequence). The CDR3 spans 15 residues. The trim removed 1 base at V and 6 bases at J, leaving 5 bases unmatched. The CDR3 DNA reads TGTGCCAGTAGTATAGTAGCGGGGTACGGCAATGAGCAGTTCTTC. Translating gives CASSIVAGYGNEQFF.